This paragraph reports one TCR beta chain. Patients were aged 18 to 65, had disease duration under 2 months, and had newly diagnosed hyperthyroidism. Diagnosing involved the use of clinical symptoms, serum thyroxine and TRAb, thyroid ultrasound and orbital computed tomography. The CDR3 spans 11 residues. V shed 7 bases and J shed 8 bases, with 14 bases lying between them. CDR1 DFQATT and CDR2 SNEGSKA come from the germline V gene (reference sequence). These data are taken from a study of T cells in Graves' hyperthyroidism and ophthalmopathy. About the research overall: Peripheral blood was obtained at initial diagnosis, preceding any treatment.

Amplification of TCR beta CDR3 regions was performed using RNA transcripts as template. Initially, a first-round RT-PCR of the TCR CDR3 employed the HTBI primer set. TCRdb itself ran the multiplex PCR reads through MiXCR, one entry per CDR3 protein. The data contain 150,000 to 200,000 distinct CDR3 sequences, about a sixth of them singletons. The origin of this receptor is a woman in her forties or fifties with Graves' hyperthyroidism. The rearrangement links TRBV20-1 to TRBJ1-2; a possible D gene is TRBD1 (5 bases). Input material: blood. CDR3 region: CSGFSGKGYTF. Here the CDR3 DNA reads TGCAGTGGGTTTTCAGGGAAGGGCTACACCTTC.